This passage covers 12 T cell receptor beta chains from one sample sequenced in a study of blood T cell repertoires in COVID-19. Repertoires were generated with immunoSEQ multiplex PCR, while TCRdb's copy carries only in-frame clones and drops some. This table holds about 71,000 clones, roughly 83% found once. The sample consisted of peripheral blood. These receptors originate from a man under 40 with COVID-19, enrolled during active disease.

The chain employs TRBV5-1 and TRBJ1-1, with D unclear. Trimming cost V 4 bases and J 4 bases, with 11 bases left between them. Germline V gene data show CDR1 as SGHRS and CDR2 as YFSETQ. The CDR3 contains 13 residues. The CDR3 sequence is CASSREGSTEAFF. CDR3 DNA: TGCGCCAGCAGCCGCGAGGGAAGCACTGAAGCTTTCTTT. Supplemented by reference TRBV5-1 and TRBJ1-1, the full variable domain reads KAGVTQTPRYLIKTRGQQVTLSCSPISGHRSVSWYQQTPGQGLQFLFEYFSETQRNKGNFPGRFSGRQFSNSRSEMNVSTLELGDSALYLCASSREGSTEAFFGQGTRLTVV.

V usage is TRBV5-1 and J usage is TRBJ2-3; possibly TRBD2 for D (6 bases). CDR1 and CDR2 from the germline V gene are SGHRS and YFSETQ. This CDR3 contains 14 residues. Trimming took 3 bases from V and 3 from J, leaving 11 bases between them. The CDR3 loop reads CASSSGTPTDTQYF. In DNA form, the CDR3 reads TGCGCCAGCAGCTCGGGGACTCCAACAGATACGCAGTATTTT.

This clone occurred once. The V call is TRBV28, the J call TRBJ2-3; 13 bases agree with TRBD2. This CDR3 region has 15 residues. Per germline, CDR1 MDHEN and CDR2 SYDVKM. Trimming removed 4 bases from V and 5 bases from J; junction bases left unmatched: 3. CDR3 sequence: CASSWGTSGVDTQYF. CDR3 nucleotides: TGTGCCAGCAGTTGGGGGACTAGCGGGGTAGATACGCAGTATTTT.

The CDR3 sequence: CSASGEAYNEQFF. CDR3 nucleotide sequence: TGCAGCGCCAGTGGGGAGGCCTACAATGAGCAGTTCTTC. V is TRBV29-1 and J is TRBJ2-1, with a tentative D call TRBD2 (6 bases). With 7 bases removed from V and 2 bases from J, the gap between germline ends came to 12 bases. CDR3 length: 13 residues. Germline-derived CDR1 and CDR2 are SQVTM and ANQGSEA.

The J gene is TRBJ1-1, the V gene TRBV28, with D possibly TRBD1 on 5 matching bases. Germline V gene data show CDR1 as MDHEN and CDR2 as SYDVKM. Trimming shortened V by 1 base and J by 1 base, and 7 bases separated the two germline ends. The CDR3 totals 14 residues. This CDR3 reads CASSLYGGNTEAFF. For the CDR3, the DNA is TGTGCCAGCAGTTTATACGGGGGGAACACTGAAGCTTTCTTT.

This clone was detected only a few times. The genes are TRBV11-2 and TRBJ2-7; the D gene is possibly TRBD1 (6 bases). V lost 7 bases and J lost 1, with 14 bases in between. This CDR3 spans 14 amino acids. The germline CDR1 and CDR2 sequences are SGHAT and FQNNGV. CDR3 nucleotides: TGTGCCAGCACCAGGGGACAACATTCCTACGAGCAGTACTTC. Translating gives CASTRGQHSYEQYF.

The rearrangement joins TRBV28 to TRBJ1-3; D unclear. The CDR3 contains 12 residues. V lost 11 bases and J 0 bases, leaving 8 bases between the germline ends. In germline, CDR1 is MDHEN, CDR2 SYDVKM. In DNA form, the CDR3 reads TGTGCCGCCGGAGGCTCTGGAAACACCATATATTTT. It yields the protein CAAGGSGNTIYF.

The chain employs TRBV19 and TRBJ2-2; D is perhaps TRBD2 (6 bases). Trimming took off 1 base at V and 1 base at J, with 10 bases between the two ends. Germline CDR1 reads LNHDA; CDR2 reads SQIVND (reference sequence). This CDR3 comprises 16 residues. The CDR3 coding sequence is TGTGCCAGTAGTATAGGGGGAGGCGTGAACACCGGGGAGCTGTTTTTT. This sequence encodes CASSIGGGVNTGELFF.

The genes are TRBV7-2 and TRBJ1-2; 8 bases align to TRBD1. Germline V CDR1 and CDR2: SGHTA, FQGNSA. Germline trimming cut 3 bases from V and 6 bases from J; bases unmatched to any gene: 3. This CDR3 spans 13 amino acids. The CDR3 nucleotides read TGTGCCAGCAGCTTCACAGGGGGGAATGGCTACACCTTC. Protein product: CASSFTGGNGYTF.

In DNA, the CDR3 is TGTGCCAGCAGCTTAGCCGGTTTACAAGAGACCCAGTACTTC. Translating gives CASSLAGLQETQYF. The V and J genes are TRBV7-2 and TRBJ2-5; D remains ambiguous. This CDR3 has 14 residues. Germline CDR1 and CDR2: SGHTA and FQGNSA. V was cut by 0 bases and J by 2 bases, with 7 bases left in between. The full variable domain, in which reference TRBV7-2 and TRBJ2-5 provide the parts outside the CDR3, is GAGVSQSPSNKVTEKGKDVELRCDPISGHTALYWYRQSLGQGLEFLIYFQGNSAPDKSGLPSDRFSAERTGGSVSTLTIQRTQQEDSAVYLCASSLAGLQETQYFGPGTRLLVL.

As DNA, the CDR3 is TGTGCCAGCAGTTCGGACAGGGGGCGGGGCACTGAAGCTTTCTTT. This sequence encodes CASSSDRGRGTEAFF. This chain connects TRBV2 to TRBJ1-1; TRBD1 matches at 11 bases. CDR3 length equals 15 residues. Germline V gene sequence: CDR1 SNHLY, CDR2 FYNNEI. V lost 5 bases to trimming and J lost 4 bases; unmatched junction nucleotides: 6.

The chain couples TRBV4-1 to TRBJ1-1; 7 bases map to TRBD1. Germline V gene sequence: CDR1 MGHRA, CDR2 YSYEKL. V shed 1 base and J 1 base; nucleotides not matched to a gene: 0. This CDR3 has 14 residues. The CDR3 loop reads CASSQGDRNTEAFF. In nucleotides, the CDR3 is TGCGCCAGCAGCCAAGGGGACAGGAACACTGAAGCTTTCTTT.